These 19 T cell receptor beta chains share one sample of origin, sequenced in a study of response to subunit inactivated influenza vaccine. TCRdb itself ran the RT-PCR reads through MiXCR, one entry per CDR3 protein. The sample lists 860,000 or so distinct CDR3 sequences, over 20% occurring once. The source was PBMCs from blood, collected around 5 days after vaccination. The receptors shown here come from a man aged 50-60 years who received an inactivated influenza vaccine.

Notes on this clonotype: One end of the junction does not line up with germline, which may come from a read error. This rearrangement joins TRBV28 to TRBJ2-1; possibly TRBD2 for D (5 bases). Germline CDR1 reads MDHEN; CDR2 reads SYDVKM. The CDR3 is made up of 14 amino acids. CDR3 in DNA: TGTGCCAGCATTTTACGGACTGATCACAATGAGCAGTTCTTC. This codes for CASILRTDHNEQFF.

This clonotype occurred many times. The chain links TRBV7-8 to TRBJ2-3; 7 nucleotides agree with TRBD2. The CDR3 sequence is 15 residues long. J was trimmed by 1 base and V by 1 base; bases with no gene match: 2. Germline V CDR1 and CDR2: SGHVS, FQNEAQ. CDR3 DNA: TGTGCCAGCAGCTTAGTTCGGGGGGGCACAGATACGCAGTATTTT. Protein product: CASSLVRGGTDTQYF. Variable domain in full (rest from reference TRBV7-8 and TRBJ2-3): GAGVSQSPRYKVAKRGQDVALRCDPISGHVSLFWYQQALGQGPEFLTYFQNEAQLDKSGLPSDRFFAERPEGSVSTLKIQRTQQEDSAVYLCASSLVRGGTDTQYFGPGTRLTVL.

This clonotype appeared a few times. The rearrangement links TRBV20-1 to TRBJ2-7; TRBD1 is a possible D gene (5 bases). The CDR3 runs 12 residues. From germline, CDR1 is DFQATT and CDR2 SNEGSKA (reference sequence). V was trimmed by 3 bases and J by 3 bases, leaving 9 bases between them. The CDR3 is CSARGHLYEQYF. The CDR3 bases are TGCAGTGCTAGGGGGCATCTCTACGAGCAGTACTTC.

This clonotype was observed a handful of times. The chain combines TRBV5-6 with TRBJ2-1; 9 bases agree with TRBD1. The trim removed 0 bases at V and 7 bases at J, leaving 8 bases unmatched. The germline V gene encodes CDR1 SGHDT and CDR2 YYEEEE. This CDR3 contains 16 residues. The CDR3 sequence: CASSLVLDRGGNEQFF. The CDR3 DNA sequence: TGTGCCAGCAGCTTGGTTTTGGACAGGGGAGGGAATGAGCAGTTCTTC.

The rearrangement links TRBV12-3 or TRBV12-4 to TRBJ1-2; the D is unclear. V lost 3 bases and J lost 0, with 11 bases in between. There are 15 residues in the CDR3. In nucleotides, the CDR3 is TGTGCCAGCAGTTTGGGCCCGCTCACTAACTATGGCTACACCTTC. Residues: CASSLGPLTNYGYTF.

V usage is TRBV29-1 and J usage is TRBJ2-5; possibly TRBD2 for D (5 bases). V lost 7 bases and J 1 base, leaving 13 bases between the germline ends. Germline values: CDR1 SQVTM, CDR2 ANQGSEA. The CDR3 sequence is 13 residues long. CDR3 sequence: CSGRRRGQETQYF. CDR3 nucleotides: TGCAGCGGAAGAAGACGGGGCCAAGAGACCCAGTACTTC.

This clonotype was seen a few times. This chain connects TRBV20-1 to TRBJ1-6; D call uncertain. The CDR3 runs to 12 residues. With 0 bases removed from V and 7 bases from J, the gap between germline ends came to 4 bases. Germline lookup yields CDR1 DFQATT and CDR2 SNEGSKA (reference sequence). CDR3 bases: TGCAGTGCTAGAGAGGTGAATTCACCCCTCCACTTT. This sequence encodes CSAREVNSPLHF.

This sequence joins TRBV29-1 and TRBJ2-2; 7 nucleotides agree with TRBD2. The V segment lost 0 bases and the J segment 6 bases; nucleotides outside the gene matches: 10. The CDR3 loop spans 16 amino acids. Per germline, CDR1 SQVTM and CDR2 ANQGSEA. The CDR3 region is CSVEERLGGLAGELFF. The DNA of the CDR3 is TGCAGCGTTGAAGAAAGGTTGGGAGGGCTCGCCGGGGAGCTGTTTTTT.

The table lists this clonotype with a few counts. The rearrangement joins TRBV2 to TRBJ2-2; D is uncertain. Trimming pared 2 bases from V and 0 bases from J, leaving 7 bases between. This CDR3 has 15 residues. Germline assignment: CDR1 SNHLY and CDR2 FYNNEI. CDR3 bases: TGTGCCAGCAGTGAAATGTACGCGAACACCGGGGAGCTGTTTTTT. Its translation is CASSEMYANTGELFF.

This clonotype was observed a few times. The V gene is TRBV5-1, the J gene TRBJ2-3; possibly TRBD2 for D (5 bases). The CDR3 sequence is 14 residues long. The germline CDR1 and CDR2 sequences are SGHRS and YFSETQ. Trimming removed 4 bases from V and 2 bases from J, with 11 bases in between. CDR3 DNA sequence: TGCGCCAGCAGCACCCGGGGTAACACAGATACGCAGTATTTT. This codes for CASSTRGNTDTQYF.

This clonotype has a single count. The chain carries TRBV6-1 and TRBJ2-2; D is possibly TRBD2 (5 bases). The V and J ends lost 6 bases and 8 bases respectively, with 13 bases between them. This CDR3 region has 13 residues. Germline values: CDR1 MNHNS, CDR2 SASEGT. CDR3 residues: CASSPLRVGELFF. CDR3 bases: TGTGCCAGCAGCCCGCTGAGGGTGGGGGAGCTGTTTTTT.

V and J are TRBV12-3 or TRBV12-4 and TRBJ2-5; TRBD2 matches at 9 bases. This CDR3 comprises 16 residues. J was trimmed by 7 bases and V by 3 bases; bases with no gene match: 12. CDR3 in DNA: TGTGCCAGCAGTTTTGGTAGCGGGAGAAGGATAAGGACCCAGTACTTC. This sequence encodes CASSFGSGRRIRTQYF.

The chain employs TRBV7-2 and TRBJ2-7; D is undetermined. The CDR3 is made up of 15 amino acids. V was clipped by 5 bases and J by 0 bases, with 14 bases between them. Germline CDR1 reads SGHTA; CDR2 reads FQGNSA. CDR3 sequence (DNA): TGTGCCAGCAGCCGTCCCCCAGACAACTCCTACGAGCAGTACTTC. Its protein product is CASSRPPDNSYEQYF.

The chain has TRBV3-1 and TRBJ2-5; 7 bases agree with TRBD2. Germline assignment: CDR1 LGHDT and CDR2 YNNKEL (reference sequence). This CDR3 contains 14 residues. V gave up 4 bases and J gave up 5 bases; unmatched junction bases: 7. In DNA, the CDR3 is TGTGCCAGCAGCCGACTAGCCTCGAGGGAGACCCAGTACTTC. It translates to CASSRLASRETQYF.

There are a few counts of this clonotype. The chain carries TRBV20-1 and TRBJ2-3, with unresolved D. V gave up 0 bases and J gave up 5 bases, with 15 bases separating them. Germline values: CDR1 DFQATT, CDR2 SNEGSKA (reference sequence). The CDR3 extends over 15 amino acids. The CDR3 loop reads CSARDQHSQVDTQYF. The CDR3 nucleotides read TGCAGTGCTAGAGATCAACACTCCCAAGTAGATACGCAGTATTTT.

A few counts support this clonotype. V and J are TRBV29-1 and TRBJ2-1, with D unresolved. This CDR3 spans 12 amino acids. Looked up from germline, CDR1 is SQVTM and CDR2 is ANQGSEA. V gave up 4 bases and J gave up 8 bases, with 12 bases separating them. The CDR3 sequence is CSVVMGSDEQFF. The CDR3 DNA is TGCAGCGTTGTGATGGGTTCGGATGAGCAGTTCTTC.

This clonotype was picked up a small number of times. CDR3 bases: TGTGCCAGCTCACCGGGACAGGTATCCTACGAGCAGTACTTC. This sequence encodes CASSPGQVSYEQYF. The rearrangement joins TRBV18 to TRBJ2-7; 8 bases are shared with TRBD1. CDR1 is KGHSH and CDR2 is LQKENI in the germline V gene. After removal of 3 bases from V and 1 base from J, the junction contained 2 bases not matched to a gene. The CDR3 spans 14 residues.

This clonotype was detected only a few times. The V call is TRBV24-1, the J call TRBJ2-5; D may be TRBD1 or TRBD2 (5 bases each). Deletions cut 5 bases from V and 2 bases from J, with 17 bases between. CDR1 is KGHDR and CDR2 is SFDVKD in the germline V gene. This CDR3 spans 16 amino acids. The CDR3 DNA sequence: TGTGCCACCAGTGCCCCCGAGGGGCGAATTCAAGAGACCCAGTACTTC. Protein product: CATSAPEGRIQETQYF.

This clonotype came up a few times. V gene TRBV28 combines with J gene TRBJ2-5, with D unresolved. Germline V gene lookup returns CDR1 MDHEN and CDR2 SYDVKM. CDR3 length: 14 amino acids. The V and J ends lost 5 bases and 5 bases respectively, with 15 bases between them. CDR3 sequence reads: CASSPRRARETQYF. In DNA, the CDR3 is TGTGCCAGCAGTCCCCGTAGGGCCAGGGAGACCCAGTACTTC.